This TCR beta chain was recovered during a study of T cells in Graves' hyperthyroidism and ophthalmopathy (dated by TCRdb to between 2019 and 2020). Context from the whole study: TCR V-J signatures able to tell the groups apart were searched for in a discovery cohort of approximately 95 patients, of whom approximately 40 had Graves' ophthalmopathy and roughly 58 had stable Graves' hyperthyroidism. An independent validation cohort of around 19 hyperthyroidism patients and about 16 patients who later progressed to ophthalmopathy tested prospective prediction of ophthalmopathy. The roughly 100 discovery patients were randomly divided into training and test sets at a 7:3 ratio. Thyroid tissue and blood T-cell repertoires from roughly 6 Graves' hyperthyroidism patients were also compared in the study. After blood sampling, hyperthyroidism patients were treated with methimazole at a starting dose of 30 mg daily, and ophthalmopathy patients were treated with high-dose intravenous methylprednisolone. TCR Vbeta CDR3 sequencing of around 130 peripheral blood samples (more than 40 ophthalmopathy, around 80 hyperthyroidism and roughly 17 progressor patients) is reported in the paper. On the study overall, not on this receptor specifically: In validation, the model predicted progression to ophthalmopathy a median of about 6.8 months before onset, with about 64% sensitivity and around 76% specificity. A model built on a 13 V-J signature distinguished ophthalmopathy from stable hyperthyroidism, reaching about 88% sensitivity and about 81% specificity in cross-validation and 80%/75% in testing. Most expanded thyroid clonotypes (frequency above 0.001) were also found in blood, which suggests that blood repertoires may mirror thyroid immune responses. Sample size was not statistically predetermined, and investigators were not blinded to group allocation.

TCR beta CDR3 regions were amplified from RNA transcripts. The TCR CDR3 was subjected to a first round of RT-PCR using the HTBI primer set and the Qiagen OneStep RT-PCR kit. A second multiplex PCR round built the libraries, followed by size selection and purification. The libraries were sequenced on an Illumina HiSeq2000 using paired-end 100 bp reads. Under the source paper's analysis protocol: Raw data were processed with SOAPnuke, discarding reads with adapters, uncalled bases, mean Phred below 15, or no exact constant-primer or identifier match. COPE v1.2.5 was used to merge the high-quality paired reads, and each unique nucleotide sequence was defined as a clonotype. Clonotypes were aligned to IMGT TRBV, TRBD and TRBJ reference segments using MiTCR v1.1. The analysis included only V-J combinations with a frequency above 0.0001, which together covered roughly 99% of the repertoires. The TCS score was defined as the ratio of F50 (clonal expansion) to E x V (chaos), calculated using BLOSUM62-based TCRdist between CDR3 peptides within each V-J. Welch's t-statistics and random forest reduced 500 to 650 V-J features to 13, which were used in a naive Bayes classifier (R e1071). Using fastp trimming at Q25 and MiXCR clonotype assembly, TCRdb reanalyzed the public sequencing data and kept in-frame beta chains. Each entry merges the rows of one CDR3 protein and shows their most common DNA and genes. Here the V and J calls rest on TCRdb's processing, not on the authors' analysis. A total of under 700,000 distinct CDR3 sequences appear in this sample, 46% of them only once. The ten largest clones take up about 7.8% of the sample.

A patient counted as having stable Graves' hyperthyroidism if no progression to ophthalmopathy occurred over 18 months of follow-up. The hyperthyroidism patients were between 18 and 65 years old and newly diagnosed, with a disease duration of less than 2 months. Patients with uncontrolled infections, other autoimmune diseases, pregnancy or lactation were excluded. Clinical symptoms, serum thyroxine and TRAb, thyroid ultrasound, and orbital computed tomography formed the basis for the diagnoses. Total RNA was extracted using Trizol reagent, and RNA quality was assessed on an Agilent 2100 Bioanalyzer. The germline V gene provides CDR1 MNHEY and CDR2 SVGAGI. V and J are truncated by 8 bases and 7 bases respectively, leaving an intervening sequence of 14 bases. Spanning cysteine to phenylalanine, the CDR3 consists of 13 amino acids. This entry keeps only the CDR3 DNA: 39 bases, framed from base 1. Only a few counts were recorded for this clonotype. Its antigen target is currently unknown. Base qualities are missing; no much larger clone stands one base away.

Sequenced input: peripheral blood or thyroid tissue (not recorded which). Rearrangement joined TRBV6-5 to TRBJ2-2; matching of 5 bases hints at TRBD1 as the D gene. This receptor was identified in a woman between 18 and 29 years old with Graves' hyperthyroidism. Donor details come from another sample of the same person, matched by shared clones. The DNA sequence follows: TGTGCCAGCTCCATCAGGGATGACGGGGAGCTGTTTTTT. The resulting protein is CASSIRDDGELFF.